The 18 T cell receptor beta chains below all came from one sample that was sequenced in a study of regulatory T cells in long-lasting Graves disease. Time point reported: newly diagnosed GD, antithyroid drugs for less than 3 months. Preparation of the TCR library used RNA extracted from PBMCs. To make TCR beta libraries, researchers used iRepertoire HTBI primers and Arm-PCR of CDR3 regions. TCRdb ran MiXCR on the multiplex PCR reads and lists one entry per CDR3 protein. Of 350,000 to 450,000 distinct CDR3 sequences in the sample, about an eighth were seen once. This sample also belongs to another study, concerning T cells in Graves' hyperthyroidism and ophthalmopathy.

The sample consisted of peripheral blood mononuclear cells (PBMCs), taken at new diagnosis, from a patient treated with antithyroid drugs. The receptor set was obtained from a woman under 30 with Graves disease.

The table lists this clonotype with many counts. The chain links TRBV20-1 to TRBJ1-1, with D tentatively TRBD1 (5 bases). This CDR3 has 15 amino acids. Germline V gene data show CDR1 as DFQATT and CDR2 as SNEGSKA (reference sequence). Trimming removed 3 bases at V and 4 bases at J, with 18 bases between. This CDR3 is CSASSSYWGVTEAFF. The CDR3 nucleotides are TGCAGTGCTAGTAGCTCCTATTGGGGGGTCACTGAAGCTTTCTTT.

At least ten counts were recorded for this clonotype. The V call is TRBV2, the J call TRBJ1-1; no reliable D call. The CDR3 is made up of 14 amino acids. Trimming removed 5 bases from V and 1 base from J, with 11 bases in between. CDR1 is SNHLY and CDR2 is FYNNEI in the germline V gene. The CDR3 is CASSPGQPNTEAFF. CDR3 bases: TGTGCCAGCAGTCCCGGGCAACCGAACACTGAAGCTTTCTTT.

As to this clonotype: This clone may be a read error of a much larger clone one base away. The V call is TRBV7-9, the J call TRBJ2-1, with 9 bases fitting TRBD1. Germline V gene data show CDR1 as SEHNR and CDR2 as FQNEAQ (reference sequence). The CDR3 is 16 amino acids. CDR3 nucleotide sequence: TGTGCCAGCAGCTTAAGCAGGACAGGGGTTTACAATGAGCAGCTCTTC. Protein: CASSLSRTGVYNEQLF. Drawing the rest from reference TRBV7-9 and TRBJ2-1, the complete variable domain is DTGVSQNPRHKITKRGQNVTFRCDPISEHNRLYWYRQTLGQGPEFLTYFQNEAQLEKSRLLSDRFSAERPKGSFSTLEIQRTEQGDSAMYLCASSLSRTGVYNEQLFGPGTRLTVL.

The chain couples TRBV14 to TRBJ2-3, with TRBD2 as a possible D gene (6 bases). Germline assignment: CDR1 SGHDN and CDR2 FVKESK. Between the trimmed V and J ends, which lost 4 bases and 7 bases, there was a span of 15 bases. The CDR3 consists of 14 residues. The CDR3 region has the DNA TGTGCCAGCAGCCCATTGACCCGGGGGAATACGCAGTATTTT. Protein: CASSPLTRGNTQYF. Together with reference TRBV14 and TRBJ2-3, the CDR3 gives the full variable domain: EAGVTQFPSHSVIEKGQTVTLRCDPISGHDNLYWYRRVMGKEIKFLLHFVKESKQDESGMPNNRFLAERTGGTYSTLKVQPAELEDSGVYFCASSPLTRGNTQYFGPGTRLTVL.

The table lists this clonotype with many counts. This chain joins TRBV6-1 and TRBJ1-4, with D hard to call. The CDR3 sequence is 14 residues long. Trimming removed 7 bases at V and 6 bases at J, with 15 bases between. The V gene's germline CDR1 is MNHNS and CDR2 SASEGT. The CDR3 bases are TGTGCCAGCACCGGTGGGCCGCATTATGAAAAACTGTTTTTT. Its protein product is CASTGGPHYEKLFF.

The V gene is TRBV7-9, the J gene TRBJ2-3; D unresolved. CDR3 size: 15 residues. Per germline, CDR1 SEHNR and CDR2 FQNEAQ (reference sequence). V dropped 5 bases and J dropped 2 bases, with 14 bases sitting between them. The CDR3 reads CASSPPFVITDTQYF. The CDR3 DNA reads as TGTGCCAGCAGCCCCCCCTTTGTGATCACAGATACGCAGTATTTT.

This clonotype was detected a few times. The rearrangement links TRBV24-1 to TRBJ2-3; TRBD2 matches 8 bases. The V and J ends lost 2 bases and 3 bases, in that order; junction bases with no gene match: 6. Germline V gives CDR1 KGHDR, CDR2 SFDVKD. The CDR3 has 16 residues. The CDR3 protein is CATSDSGLGETDTQYF. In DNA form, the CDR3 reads TGTGCCACCAGTGATTCGGGACTAGGGGAAACAGATACGCAGTATTTT.

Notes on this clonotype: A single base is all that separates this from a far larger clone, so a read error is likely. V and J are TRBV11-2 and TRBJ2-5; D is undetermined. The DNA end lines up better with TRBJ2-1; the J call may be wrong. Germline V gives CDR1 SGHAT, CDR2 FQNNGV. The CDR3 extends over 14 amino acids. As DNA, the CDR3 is TGTGCCAGCAGCCTTTCAAGTCCCTCCTACGAGCAGTTCTTC. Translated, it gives CASSLSSPSYEQFF.

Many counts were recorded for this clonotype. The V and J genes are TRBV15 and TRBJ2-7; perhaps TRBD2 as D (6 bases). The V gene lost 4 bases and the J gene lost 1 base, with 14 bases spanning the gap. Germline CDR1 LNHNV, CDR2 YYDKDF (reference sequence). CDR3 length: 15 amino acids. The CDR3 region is CATSTPASASYEQYF. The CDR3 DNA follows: TGTGCCACCAGCACCCCCGCTAGCGCATCCTACGAGCAGTACTTC.

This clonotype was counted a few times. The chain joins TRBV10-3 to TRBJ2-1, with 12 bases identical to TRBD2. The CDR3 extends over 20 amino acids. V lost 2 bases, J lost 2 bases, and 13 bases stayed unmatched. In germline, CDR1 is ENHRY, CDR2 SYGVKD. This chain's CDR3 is CAISEPPGLAGPNTYNEQFF. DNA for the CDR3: TGTGCCATCAGTGAGCCCCCGGGACTAGCGGGCCCCAACACCTACAATGAGCAGTTCTTC.

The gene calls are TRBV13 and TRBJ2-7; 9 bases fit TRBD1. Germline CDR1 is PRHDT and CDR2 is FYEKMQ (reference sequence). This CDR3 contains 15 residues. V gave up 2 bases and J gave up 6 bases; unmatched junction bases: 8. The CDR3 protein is CASSLKATGGGEQYV. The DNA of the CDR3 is TGTGCCAGCAGCTTAAAGGCTACAGGGGGCGGCGAGCAGTACGTC.

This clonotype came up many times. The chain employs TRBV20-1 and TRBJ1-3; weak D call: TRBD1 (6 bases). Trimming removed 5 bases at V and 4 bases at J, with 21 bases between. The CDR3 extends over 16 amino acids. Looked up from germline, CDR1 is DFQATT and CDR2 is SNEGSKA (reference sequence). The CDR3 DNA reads TGCAGTGCTGCACAGGGTGCTGGAGGGTCCGGAAACACCATATATTTT. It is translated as CSAAQGAGGSGNTIYF.

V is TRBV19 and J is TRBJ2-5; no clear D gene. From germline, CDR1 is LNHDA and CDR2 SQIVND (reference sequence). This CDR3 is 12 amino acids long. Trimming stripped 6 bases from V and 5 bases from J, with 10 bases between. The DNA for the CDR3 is TGTGCCAGTAGCGCATCGAGGGAGACCCAGTACTTC. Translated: CASSASRETQYF.

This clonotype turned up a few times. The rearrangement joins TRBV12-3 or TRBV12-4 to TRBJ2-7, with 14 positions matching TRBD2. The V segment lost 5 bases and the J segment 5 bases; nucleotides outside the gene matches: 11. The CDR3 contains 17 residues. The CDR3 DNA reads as TGTGCCAGCAGTGACCCCGCCAGACTAGCGGGAGGGAACGAGCAGTACTTC. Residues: CASSDPARLAGGNEQYF.

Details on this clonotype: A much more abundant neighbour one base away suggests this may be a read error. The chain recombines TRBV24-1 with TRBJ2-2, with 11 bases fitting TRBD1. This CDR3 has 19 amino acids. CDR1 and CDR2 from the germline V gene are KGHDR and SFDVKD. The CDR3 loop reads CATRDPVPGQGGNTGELFF. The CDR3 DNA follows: TGTGCCACCCGTGACCCAGTCCCGGGACAGGGGGGGAACACCGGGGAGCTGTTTTTT.

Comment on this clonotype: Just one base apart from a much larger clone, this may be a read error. The chain's CDR3 is CSAKASLFGNTIYF. DNA of the CDR3: TGCAGTGCTAAGGCCTCTCTCTTTGGAAACACCATATATTTT. The gene calls are TRBV20-1 and TRBJ1-3, with D hard to call. V was cut by 4 bases and J by 3 bases, with 13 bases left in between. Germline V CDR1 and CDR2: DFQATT, SNEGSKA (reference sequence). CDR3 length: 14 amino acids.

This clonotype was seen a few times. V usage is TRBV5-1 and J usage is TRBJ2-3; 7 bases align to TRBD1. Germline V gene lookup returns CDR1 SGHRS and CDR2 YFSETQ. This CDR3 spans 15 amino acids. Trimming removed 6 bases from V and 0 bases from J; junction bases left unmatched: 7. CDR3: CASTLGQYSTDTQYF. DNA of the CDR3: TGCGCCAGCACGCTGGGACAGTATAGCACAGATACGCAGTATTTT.

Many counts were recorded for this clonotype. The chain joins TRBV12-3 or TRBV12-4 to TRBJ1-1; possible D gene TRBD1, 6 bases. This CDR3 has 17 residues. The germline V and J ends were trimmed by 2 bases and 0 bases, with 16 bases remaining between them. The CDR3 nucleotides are TGTGCCAGCAGTTTAAGGGGTCAGGGGCCAATGAACACTGAAGCTTTCTTT. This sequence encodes CASSLRGQGPMNTEAFF.